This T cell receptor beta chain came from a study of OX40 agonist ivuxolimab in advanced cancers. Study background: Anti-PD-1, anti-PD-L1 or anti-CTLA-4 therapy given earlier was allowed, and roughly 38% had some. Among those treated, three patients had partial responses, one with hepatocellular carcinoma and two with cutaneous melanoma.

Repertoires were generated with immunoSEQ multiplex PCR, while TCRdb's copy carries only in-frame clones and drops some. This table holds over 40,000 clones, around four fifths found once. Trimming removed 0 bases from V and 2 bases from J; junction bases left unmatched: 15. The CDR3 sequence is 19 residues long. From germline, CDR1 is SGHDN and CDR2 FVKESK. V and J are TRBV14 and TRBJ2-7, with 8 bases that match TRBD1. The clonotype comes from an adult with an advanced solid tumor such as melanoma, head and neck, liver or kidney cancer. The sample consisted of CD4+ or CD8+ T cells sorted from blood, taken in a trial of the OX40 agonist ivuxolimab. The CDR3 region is CASSQEFWAPGQVPYEQYF. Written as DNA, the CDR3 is TGTGCCAGCAGCCAAGAATTTTGGGCTCCGGGACAGGTCCCCTACGAGCAGTACTTC.